Below are 14 T cell receptor beta chains sequenced from a single sample in a study of Ad26.COV2.S vaccination and SARS-CoV-2 variants. Treatment specified: roughly 19 received Ad26.COV2.S at low or high dose, single or two shots; 5 received placebo; per-sample allocation not given. On day 63 after the first injection, vaccine and placebo recipients gave samples. Assay used: immunoSEQ multiplex PCR; TCRdb lists only in-frame clones, some missing. The sample comprises 350,000 to 500,000 clones, 80% to 95% of which are singletons, and 12% rests with the top ten. The material sequenced was peripheral blood, taken in a trial of Ad26.COV2.S vaccine versus placebo. The receptors here all came from a person between 18 and 60 years old who received the Ad26.COV2.S COVID-19 vaccine or a placebo.

This clone was seen more than once but under ten times. V and J are TRBV6-2 or TRBV6-3 and TRBJ2-1, with TRBD2 matching 11 bases. The CDR3 sequence is 15 residues long. CDR1 and CDR2 from the germline V gene are MNHEY and SVGEGT. The junction had 3 bases not matched to a gene; V was cut back by 4 bases and J by 4 bases. The CDR3 DNA reads as TGTGCCAGCAGTTCCGGGACTAGCGGTTACAATGAGCAGTTCTTC. As protein: CASSSGTSGYNEQFF.

Turning to this clone: Other nucleotide sequences from this sample produce the same CDR3. The chain is built from TRBV27 and TRBJ2-7; D is uncertain. This CDR3 region has 12 residues. CDR1 and CDR2 (germline): MNHEY, SMNVEV (reference sequence). V was shortened by 5 bases and J by 0 bases, with 5 bases between the two germline ends. The CDR3 DNA sequence: TGTGCCAGCAGTACGAGCTCCTACGAGCAGTACTTC. The encoded protein is CASSTSSYEQYF.

The gene calls are TRBV19 and TRBJ2-7; 9 bases match TRBD2. V was pared by 6 bases and J by 10 bases, with 13 bases of the junction left unmatched. The CDR3 runs 14 residues. Germline V gene data show CDR1 as LNHDA and CDR2 as SQIVND (reference sequence). The CDR3 region is CASRVVASGKVQYF. The DNA of the CDR3 is TGTGCCAGTAGGGTGGTGGCTAGCGGGAAGGTACAGTACTTC.

V gene TRBV30 combines with J gene TRBJ2-1; 13 nucleotides match TRBD2. CDR3 length equals 15 residues. V shed 1 base, J shed 8 bases, and the junction held 5 bases outside the gene matches. In germline, CDR1 is GTSNPN, CDR2 SVGIG (reference sequence). CDR3 loop: CAWSGTSGSFDEQFF. The DNA of the CDR3 is TGTGCCTGGAGTGGGACTAGCGGGAGTTTCGATGAGCAGTTCTTC.

The chain carries TRBV19 and TRBJ2-1, with 8 bases lining up with TRBD2. Trimming took 6 bases from V and 1 from J; bases not matched to a gene: 5. The CDR3 runs to 15 residues. Per germline, CDR1 LNHDA and CDR2 SQIVND (reference sequence). CDR3 sequence reads: CASRTGGTSYNEQFF. The CDR3 DNA reads as TGTGCCAGTAGGACGGGAGGGACTTCCTACAATGAGCAGTTCTTC.

The chain combines TRBV14 with TRBJ1-3; unclear D gene. The CDR3 length is 13 residues. Per the germline V gene, CDR1 is SGHDN and CDR2 is FVKESK. Trimming removed 4 bases from V and 2 bases from J, with 6 bases in between. The CDR3 DNA sequence: TGTGCCAGCAGCCCGGCGGCTGGAAACACCATATATTTT. The encoded protein is CASSPAAGNTIYF. The complete variable domain, with remaining parts taken from reference TRBV14 and TRBJ1-3, reads EAGVTQFPSHSVIEKGQTVTLRCDPISGHDNLYWYRRVMGKEIKFLLHFVKESKQDESGMPNNRFLAERTGGTYSTLKVQPAELEDSGVYFCASSPAAGNTIYFGEGSWLTVV.

In its sample, this clone was seen once. This chain's CDR3 is CASSPRSFGANVLTF. CDR3 nucleotide sequence: TGTGCCAGCAGCCCCCGTTCGTTTGGGGCCAACGTCCTGACTTTC. The chain couples TRBV5-6 to TRBJ2-6; unclear D gene. V shed 4 bases and J shed 3 bases, with 11 bases lying between them. This CDR3 has 15 residues. Germline V gives CDR1 SGHDT, CDR2 YYEEEE.

V gene TRBV11-2 combines with J gene TRBJ1-2; the match to TRBD1 covers 7 bases. The germline gives CDR1 SGHAT, CDR2 FQNNGV. With 7 bases clipped from V and 4 bases from J, the junction kept 12 bases outside the gene matches. The CDR3 is 15 residues long. The CDR3, as DNA: TGTGCCAGCAATTCATACAGGGGCCCCAGCTATGGCTACACCTTC. The encoded protein is CASNSYRGPSYGYTF.

V is TRBV30 and J is TRBJ1-5; TRBD1 matches at 9 bases. Germline assignment: CDR1 GTSNPN and CDR2 SVGIG (reference sequence). The CDR3 extends over 15 amino acids. V trimming: 7 bases; J trimming: 2 bases; junction bases outside the gene matches: 9. The CDR3 loop is CAFGQGKTRNQPQHF. The CDR3 DNA reads TGTGCCTTTGGACAGGGGAAGACGCGCAATCAGCCCCAGCATTTT.

The chain uses TRBV5-4 and TRBJ1-1, with D tentatively TRBD1 (6 bases). V lost 4 bases to trimming and J lost 4 bases, with 17 bases between them. Germline V gene sequence: CDR1 SGHNT, CDR2 YYREEE (reference sequence). The CDR3 extends over 15 amino acids. The CDR3 is CASSPDRTWGTEAFF. For the CDR3, the DNA is TGTGCCAGCAGCCCTGACAGGACGTGGGGCACTGAAGCTTTCTTT.

The chain joins TRBV5-1 to TRBJ2-1; tentative D call: TRBD1 (7 bases). Trimming cost V 4 bases and J 0 bases, with 20 bases left between them. The germline CDR1 and CDR2 sequences are SGHRS and YFSETQ. The CDR3 consists of 18 residues. The DNA for the CDR3 is TGCGCCAGCAGCATTGCCCCAGGGGGGACACTCTCCTACAATGAGCAGTTCTTC. It translates to CASSIAPGGTLSYNEQFF.

The chain is built from TRBV7-2 and TRBJ2-1; D is unresolved. Germline assignment: CDR1 SGHTA and CDR2 FQGNSA. Trimming shortened V by 5 bases and J by 0 bases, and 14 bases separated the two germline ends. There are 16 residues in the CDR3. This chain's CDR3 is CASSPHWALSYNEQFF. The DNA for the CDR3 is TGTGCCAGCAGCCCTCACTGGGCCCTCTCCTACAATGAGCAGTTCTTC.

V and J are TRBV6-5 and TRBJ1-6; possible D gene TRBD1, 6 bases. CDR3 length: 14 residues. Germline V gives CDR1 MNHEY, CDR2 SVGAGI. The ends were cut back, 2 bases at V and 10 bases at J, with 12 bases in the middle. In nucleotides, the CDR3 is TGTGCCAGCAGTTACGGGAGGGGGGGGTCACCCCTCCACTTT. Amino acid sequence: CASSYGRGGSPLHF.

V usage is TRBV6-5 and J usage is TRBJ1-1; D unresolved. The CDR3 contains 15 residues. CDR1 is MNHEY and CDR2 is SVGAGI in the germline V gene. V lost 5 bases to trimming and J lost 0 bases, with 13 bases between them. CDR3 sequence: CASSTSGYMNTEAFF. CDR3 nucleotides: TGTGCCAGCAGTACCTCAGGATACATGAACACTGAAGCTTTCTTT.